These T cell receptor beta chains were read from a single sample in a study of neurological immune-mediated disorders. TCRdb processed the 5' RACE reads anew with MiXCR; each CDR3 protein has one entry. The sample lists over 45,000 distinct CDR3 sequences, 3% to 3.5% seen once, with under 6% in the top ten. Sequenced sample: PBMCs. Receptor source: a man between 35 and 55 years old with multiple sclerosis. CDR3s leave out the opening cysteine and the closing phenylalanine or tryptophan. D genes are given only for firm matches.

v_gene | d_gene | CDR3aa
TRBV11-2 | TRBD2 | ASSLIAGGQNEQF
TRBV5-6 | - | ASSPSGHGRDYGYT
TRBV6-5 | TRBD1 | ASSPRGLSTDTQY
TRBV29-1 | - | SFFSNYGYT
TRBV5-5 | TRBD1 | ASSWGTAEKLF
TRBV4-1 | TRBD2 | ASSPLGASGDSYEQY
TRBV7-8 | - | ASSLGLFYEQY
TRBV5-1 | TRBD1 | ASRLQGAEETQY
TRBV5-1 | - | ASSRGAGREETQY
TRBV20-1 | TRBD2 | SALGGVSSYNEQF
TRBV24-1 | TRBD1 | ATSDGDSYQPQN
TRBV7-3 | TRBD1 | ASSHRGPSGANVLT